A selection of T cell receptor beta chains follows, all from one sample in a study of blood T cell repertoires in COVID-19. The protocol was immunoSEQ multiplex PCR, while the TCRdb copy is restricted to in-frame clones and leaves out a portion. The sample has 45,000 to 55,000 clones, 70% to 90% seen once. The sequenced sample was peripheral blood. The source is an older man with acute or convalescent COVID-19. CDR3s include the opening cysteine and the closing phenylalanine or tryptophan. The D gene is left open where the match is weak. Only part of the rows carry a size: once, few, many, or a class if the clone is expanded.

TRBV6-5,TRBJ2-1,-,11,-,CASSRYNEQFF,TGTGCCAGCAGTCGGTACAATGAGCAGTTCTTC
TRBV5-1,TRBJ1-2,-,15,-,CASSLWSGAGYGYTF,TGCGCCAGCAGCTTGTGGTCAGGGGCGGGCTATGGCTACACCTTC
TRBV5-1,TRBJ1-1,TRBD1,17,-,CASSGTWGQGGDTEAFF,TGCGCCAGCAGCGGGACTTGGGGACAGGGAGGTGACACTGAAGCTTTCTTT
TRBV9,TRBJ2-7,TRBD2,15,-,CASSVEGAGYYEQYF,TGTGCCAGCAGCGTAGAGGGAGCGGGATATTACGAGCAGTACTTC
TRBV5-1,TRBJ2-5,TRBD2,16,-,CASSPGTSGGQETQYF,TGCGCCAGCAGCCCTGGGACTAGCGGGGGCCAAGAGACCCAGTACTTC
TRBV7-2,TRBJ2-2,-,15,-,CASSLWTDNTGELFF,TGTGCCAGCAGCTTATGGACAGACAACACCGGGGAGCTGTTTTTT
TRBV2,TRBJ1-1,-,13,-,CASKPQGNTEAFF,TGTGCCAGCAAGCCACAGGGGAACACTGAAGCTTTCTTT
TRBV10-1,TRBJ2-7,-,13,-,CASSASPQGRQYF,TGCGCCAGCAGTGCGTCCCCACAAGGGAGGCAGTACTTC
TRBV28,TRBJ1-1,TRBD1,14,-,CASSPTQGRTEAFF,TGTGCCAGCAGTCCGACACAGGGGAGGACTGAAGCTTTCTTT
TRBV5-1,TRBJ1-2,-,14,-,CASSLETVNYGYTF,TGCGCCAGCAGCCTGGAGACAGTTAACTATGGCTACACCTTC
TRBV9,TRBJ2-1,TRBD1,15,-,CASSVGLGQMNEQFF,TGTGCCAGCAGCGTAGGCCTGGGACAGATGAATGAGCAGTTCTTC
TRBV11-2,TRBJ2-1,-,16,-,CASSLRLAHSYNEQFF,TGTGCCAGCAGCTTACGGTTAGCGCACTCCTACAATGAGCAGTTCTTC
TRBV10-2,TRBJ1-1,TRBD1,13,-,CASSPDRFIEAFF,TGCGCCAGCAGTCCGGACAGGTTTATTGAAGCTTTCTTT
TRBV5-1,TRBJ2-1,TRBD2,15,-,CASRAGGAAYNEQFF,TGCGCCAGCAGGGCCGGGGGGGCTGCCTACAATGAGCAGTTCTTC
TRBV6-1,TRBJ1-6,-,15,-,CAGSEGASRNSPLHF,TGTGCCGGCAGTGAAGGGGCCAGTAGGAATTCACCCCTCCACTTT
TRBV3-1/TRBV3-2,TRBJ1-6,-,16,-,CASSQARTGQGSPLHF,TGTGCCAGCAGCCAAGCCCGGACGGGTCAGGGATCACCCCTCCACTTT
TRBV12-3/TRBV12-4,TRBJ2-7,-,12,few,CASRRQTYEQYF,TGTGCCAGCAGGAGGCAGACCTACGAGCAGTACTTC
TRBV4-1,TRBJ2-2,TRBD2,17,-,CASSLLWLAVNTGELFF,TGCGCCAGCAGCCTCCTTTGGCTAGCGGTGAACACCGGGGAGCTGTTTTTT
TRBV11-3,TRBJ2-1,TRBD2,15,-,CASSPGLAGAGEQFF,TGTGCCAGCAGCCCGGGACTAGCGGGGGCCGGTGAGCAGTTCTTC
TRBV5-4,TRBJ2-7,-,15,-,CASSLASSRDYEQYF,TGTGCCAGCAGCTTGGCTTCCTCCAGGGACTACGAGCAGTACTTC
TRBV5-1,TRBJ2-5,-,14,-,CASSYNGGQETQYF,TGCGCCAGCAGCTACAACGGGGGCCAAGAGACCCAGTACTTC
TRBV19,TRBJ1-6,TRBD1,14,-,CASNMDRAGSPLHF,TGTGCCAGTAACATGGACAGGGCCGGATCACCCCTCCACTTT
TRBV12-3/TRBV12-4,TRBJ1-3,TRBD1,13,-,CASRGTGGNTIYF,TGTGCCAGCAGGGGGACAGGGGGAAACACCATATATTTT
TRBV2,TRBJ2-5,TRBD2,17,few,CASSEARLAGGSETQYF,TGTGCCAGCAGTGAAGCTCGACTAGCGGGGGGTTCAGAGACCCAGTACTTC
TRBV6-1,TRBJ1-1,-,12,-,CASSEPGAKAFF,TGTGCCAGCAGTGAACCAGGGGCGAAAGCTTTCTTT
TRBV5-5,TRBJ1-3,TRBD1,17,-,CASSLAPGTGAGNTIYF,TGTGCCAGCAGCCTGGCCCCCGGGACAGGGGCTGGAAACACCATATATTTT
TRBV2,TRBJ1-2,TRBD1,15,-,CASSEAGQKNYGYTF,TGTGCCAGCAGTGAAGCGGGACAGAAAAACTATGGCTACACCTTC
TRBV5-8,TRBJ2-7,TRBD1,15,-,CASSLQGQGRNEQYF,TGTGCCAGCAGCTTGCAAGGACAGGGGAGGAACGAGCAGTACTTC
TRBV7-9,TRBJ2-1,-,11,-,CASSYINEQFF,TGTGCCAGCAGCTACATAAATGAGCAGTTCTTC
TRBV5-1,TRBJ2-6,-,17,-,CASSQGTIGSGANVLTF,TGCGCCAGCAGCCAGGGGACAATCGGGTCTGGGGCCAACGTCCTGACTTTC
TRBV6-1,TRBJ1-2,TRBD1,14,-,CASSETTGGKGYTF,TGTGCCAGCAGTGAAACTACAGGGGGCAAGGGCTACACCTTC
TRBV30,TRBJ2-5,-,13,-,CAWSPRLQETQYF,TGTGCCTGGAGCCCGAGACTACAAGAGACCCAGTACTTC
TRBV2,TRBJ2-5,TRBD2,15,once,CASSGEAGVRETQYF,TGTGCCAGCAGTGGGGAAGCGGGGGTACGAGAGACCCAGTACTTC
TRBV7-2,TRBJ1-6,-,13,few,CASSTTSVSPLHF,TGTGCCAGCAGCACGACAAGTGTTTCACCCCTCCACTTT
TRBV28,TRBJ2-3,-,11,-,CASSFGWTQYF,TGTGCCAGCAGTTTCGGGTGGACGCAGTATTTT
TRBV25-1,TRBJ1-4,TRBD1,14,-,CASGVVQGDEKLFF,TGTGCCAGCGGAGTGGTCCAGGGGGACGAAAAACTGTTTTTT
TRBV4-2,TRBJ2-2,-,17,-,CASSQDGAATNTGELFF,TGTGCCAGCAGCCAAGATGGAGCAGCGACGAACACCGGGGAGCTGTTTTTT
TRBV27,TRBJ2-5,TRBD1,13,-,CASSYRGRETQYF,TGTGCCAGCAGTTACAGGGGAAGGGAGACCCAGTACTTC
TRBV21-1,TRBJ1-2,-,13,once,CAARTGANYGYTF,TGTGCCGCTCGGACAGGGGCAAACTATGGCTACACCTTC
TRBV4-2,TRBJ1-4,TRBD1,18,-,CASSRGGTGSPSNEKLFF,TGTGCCAGCAGCCGGGGCGGGACAGGTTCGCCCTCTAATGAAAAACTGTTTTTT
TRBV24-1,TRBJ1-1,TRBD1,15,once,CATSDSTGVNTEAFF,TGTGCCACCAGTGATTCGACAGGGGTGAACACTGAAGCTTTCTTT
TRBV5-1,TRBJ1-2,-,12,-,CASSLYVGGYTF,TGCGCCAGCAGCTTGTATGTCGGTGGCTACACCTTC
TRBV28,TRBJ1-2,-,14,-,CASRVGGIPYGYTF,TGTGCCAGCCGGGTCGGGGGGATACCATATGGCTACACCTTC
TRBV7-9,TRBJ2-7,-,12,-,CASSLGTYEQYF,TGTGCCAGCAGCTTAGGTACCTACGAGCAGTACTTC
TRBV6-5,TRBJ2-7,-,13,-,CASSLQSSYEQYF,TGTGCCAGCAGCTTACAGAGCTCCTACGAGCAGTACTTC
TRBV5-1,TRBJ2-3,-,15,-,CASSLGQVGADTQYF,TGCGCCAGCAGCTTGGGGCAGGTCGGGGCAGATACGCAGTATTTT
TRBV27,TRBJ2-7,TRBD2,13,-,CASSWGGSYEQYF,TGTGCCAGCAGTTGGGGGGGATCCTACGAGCAGTACTTC
TRBV27,TRBJ1-2,TRBD1,15,-,CASRRTGGLETGYTF,TGTGCCAGCAGGAGGACAGGGGGCCTGGAGACTGGCTACACCTTC
TRBV6-5,TRBJ1-6,-,15,-,CASRRGDSYNSPLHF,TGTGCCAGTCGTAGGGGCGACTCTTATAATTCACCCCTCCACTTT
TRBV19,TRBJ2-7,TRBD2,17,-,CASSIETGTSGSYEQYF,TGTGCCAGTAGTATAGAAACCGGGACTAGCGGCTCCTACGAGCAGTACTTC
TRBV5-6,TRBJ1-1,-,16,-,CASSSTPGRGFAEAFF,TGTGCCAGCAGCTCCACCCCAGGGAGGGGTTTTGCTGAAGCTTTCTTT
TRBV3-1/TRBV3-2,TRBJ1-3,TRBD1,16,-,CASSQARDRGQNTIYF,TGTGCCAGCAGCCAGGCCCGGGACAGGGGGCAAAACACCATATATTTT
TRBV11-2,TRBJ1-2,-,17,once,CASSLSPGGSSYYGYTF,TGTGCCAGCAGCTTATCCCCGGGAGGGAGTAGTTACTATGGCTACACCTTC
TRBV2,TRBJ1-1,-,15,once,CASSAVYRTNTEAFF,TGTGCCAGCAGTGCTGTCTACAGGACGAACACTGAAGCTTTCTTT
TRBV3-1/TRBV3-2,TRBJ2-2,TRBD2,17,-,CASSTLAVQLSTGELFF,TGTGCCAGCAGCACCCTAGCGGTCCAGCTGAGCACCGGGGAGCTGTTTTTT